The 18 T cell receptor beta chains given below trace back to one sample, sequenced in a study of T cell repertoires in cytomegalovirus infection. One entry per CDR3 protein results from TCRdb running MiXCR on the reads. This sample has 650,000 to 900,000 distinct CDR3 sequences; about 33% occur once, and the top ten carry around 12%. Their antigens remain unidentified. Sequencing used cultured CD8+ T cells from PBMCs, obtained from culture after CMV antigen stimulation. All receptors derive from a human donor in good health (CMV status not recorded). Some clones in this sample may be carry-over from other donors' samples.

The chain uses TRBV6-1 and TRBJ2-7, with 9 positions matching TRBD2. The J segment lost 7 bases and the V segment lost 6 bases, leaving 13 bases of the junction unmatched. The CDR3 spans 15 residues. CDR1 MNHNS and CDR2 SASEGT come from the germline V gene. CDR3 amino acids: CASSPAGGGAIEQYF. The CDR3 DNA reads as TGTGCCAGCAGCCCCGCGGGCGGGGGGGCCATTGAGCAGTACTTC.

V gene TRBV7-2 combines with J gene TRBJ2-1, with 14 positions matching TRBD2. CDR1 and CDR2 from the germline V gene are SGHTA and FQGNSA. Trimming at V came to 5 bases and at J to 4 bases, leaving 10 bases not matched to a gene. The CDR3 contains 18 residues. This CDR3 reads CASSTGLAGAGWYNEQFF. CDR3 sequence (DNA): TGTGCCAGCAGCACGGGACTAGCGGGGGCTGGTTGGTACAATGAGCAGTTCTTC.

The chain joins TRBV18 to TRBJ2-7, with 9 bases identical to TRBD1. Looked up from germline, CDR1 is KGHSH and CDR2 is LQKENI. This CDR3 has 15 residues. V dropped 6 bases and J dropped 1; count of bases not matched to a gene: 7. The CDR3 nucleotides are TGTGCCAGCTCCCGGGGGGACAGGGCTTCCTACGAGCAGTACTTC. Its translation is CASSRGDRASYEQYF.

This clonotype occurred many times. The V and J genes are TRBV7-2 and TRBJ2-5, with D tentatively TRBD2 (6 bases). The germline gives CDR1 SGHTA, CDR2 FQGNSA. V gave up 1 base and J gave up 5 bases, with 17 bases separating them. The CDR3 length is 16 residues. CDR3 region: CASSLVRSLALETQYF. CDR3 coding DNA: TGTGCCAGCAGCTTAGTCCGCAGCCTAGCGTTGGAGACCCAGTACTTC. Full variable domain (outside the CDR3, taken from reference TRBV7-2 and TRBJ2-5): GAGVSQSPSNKVTEKGKDVELRCDPISGHTALYWYRQSLGQGLEFLIYFQGNSAPDKSGLPSDRFSAERTGGSVSTLTIQRTQQEDSAVYLCASSLVRSLALETQYFGPGTRLLVL.

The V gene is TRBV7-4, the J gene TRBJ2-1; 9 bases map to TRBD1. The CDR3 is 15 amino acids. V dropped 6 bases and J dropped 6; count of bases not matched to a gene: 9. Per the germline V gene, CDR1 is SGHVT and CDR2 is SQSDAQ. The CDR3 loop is CASRTALDRGNEQFF. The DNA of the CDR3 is TGTGCCAGCAGGACCGCTTTGGACAGGGGCAATGAGCAGTTCTTC.

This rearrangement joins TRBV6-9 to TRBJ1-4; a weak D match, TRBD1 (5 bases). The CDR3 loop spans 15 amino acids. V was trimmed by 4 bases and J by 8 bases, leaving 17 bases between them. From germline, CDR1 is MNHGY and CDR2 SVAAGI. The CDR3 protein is CASSSRTPRREKLFF. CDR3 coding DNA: TGTGCCAGCAGTTCTCGGACACCGAGGCGGGAAAAACTGTTTTTT.

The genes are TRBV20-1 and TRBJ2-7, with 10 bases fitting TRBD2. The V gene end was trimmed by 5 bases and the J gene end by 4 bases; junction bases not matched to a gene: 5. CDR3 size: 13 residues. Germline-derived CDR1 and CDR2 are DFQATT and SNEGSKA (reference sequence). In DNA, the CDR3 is TGCAGTGCTTTACTAGCGGGGTCGTACGAGCAGTACTTC. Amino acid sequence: CSALLAGSYEQYF.

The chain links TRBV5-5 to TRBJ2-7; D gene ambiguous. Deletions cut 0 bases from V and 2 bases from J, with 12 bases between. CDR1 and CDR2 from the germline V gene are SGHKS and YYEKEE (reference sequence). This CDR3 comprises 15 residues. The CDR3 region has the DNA TGTGCCAGCAGCTTGGAAAGCGTACCACCCTACGAGCAGTACTTC. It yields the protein CASSLESVPPYEQYF.

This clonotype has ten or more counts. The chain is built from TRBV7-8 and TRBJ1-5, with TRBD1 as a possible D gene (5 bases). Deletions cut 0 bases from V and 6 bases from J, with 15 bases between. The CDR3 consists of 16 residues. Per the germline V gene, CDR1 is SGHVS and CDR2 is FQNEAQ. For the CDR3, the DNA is TGTGCCAGCAGCTTAGCCCTCCAGGGAGGAATTCAGCCCCAGCATTTT. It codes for CASSLALQGGIQPQHF.

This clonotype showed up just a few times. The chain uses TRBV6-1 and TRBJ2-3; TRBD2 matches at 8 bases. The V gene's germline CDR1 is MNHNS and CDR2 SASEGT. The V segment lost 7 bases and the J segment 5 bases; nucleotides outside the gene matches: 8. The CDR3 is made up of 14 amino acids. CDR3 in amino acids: CASIAGGSGDTQYF. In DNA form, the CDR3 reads TGTGCCAGCATCGCGGGGGGAAGCGGAGATACGCAGTATTTT.

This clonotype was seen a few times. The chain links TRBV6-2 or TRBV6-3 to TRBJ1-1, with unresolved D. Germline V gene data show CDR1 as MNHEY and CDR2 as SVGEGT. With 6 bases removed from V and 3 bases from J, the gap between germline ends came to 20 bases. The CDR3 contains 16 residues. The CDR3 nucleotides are TGTGCCAGCAGCCCGGACTGGATAAAGCCCCACACTGAAGCTTTCTTT. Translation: CASSPDWIKPHTEAFF.

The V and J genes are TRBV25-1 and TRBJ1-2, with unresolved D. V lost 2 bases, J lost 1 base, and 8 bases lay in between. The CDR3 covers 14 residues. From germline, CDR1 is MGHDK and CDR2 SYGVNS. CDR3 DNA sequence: TGTGCCAGCAGTGAACCTCAGGTTAACTATGGCTACACCTTC. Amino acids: CASSEPQVNYGYTF.

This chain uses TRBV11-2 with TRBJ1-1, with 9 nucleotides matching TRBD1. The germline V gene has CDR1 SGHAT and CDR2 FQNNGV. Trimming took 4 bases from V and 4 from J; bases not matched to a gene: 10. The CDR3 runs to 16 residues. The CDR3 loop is CASSSAPGQGTTEAFF. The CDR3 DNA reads TGTGCCAGCAGCTCCGCGCCGGGACAGGGTACCACTGAAGCTTTCTTT.

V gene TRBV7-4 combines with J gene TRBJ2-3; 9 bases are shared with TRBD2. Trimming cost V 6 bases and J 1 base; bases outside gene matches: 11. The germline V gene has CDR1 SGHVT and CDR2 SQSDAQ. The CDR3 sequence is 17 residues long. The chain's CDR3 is CASSFTLAGHRTDTQYF. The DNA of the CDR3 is TGTGCCAGCAGTTTTACTCTAGCGGGGCATCGCACAGATACGCAGTATTTT.

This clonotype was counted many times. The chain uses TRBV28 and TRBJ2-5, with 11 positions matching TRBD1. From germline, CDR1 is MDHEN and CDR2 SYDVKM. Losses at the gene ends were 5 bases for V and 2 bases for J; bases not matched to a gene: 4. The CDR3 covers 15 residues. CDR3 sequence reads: CASSPGQGAQETQYF. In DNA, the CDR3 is TGTGCCAGCAGTCCCGGACAGGGGGCTCAAGAGACCCAGTACTTC.

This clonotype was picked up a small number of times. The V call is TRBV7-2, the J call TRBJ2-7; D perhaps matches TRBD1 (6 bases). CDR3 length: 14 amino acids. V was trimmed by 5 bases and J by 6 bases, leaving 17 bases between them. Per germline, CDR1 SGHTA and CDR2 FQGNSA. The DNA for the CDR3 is TGTGCCAGCAGCCCGATTTCAGGGGACCGCGAGCAGTACTTC. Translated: CASSPISGDREQYF.

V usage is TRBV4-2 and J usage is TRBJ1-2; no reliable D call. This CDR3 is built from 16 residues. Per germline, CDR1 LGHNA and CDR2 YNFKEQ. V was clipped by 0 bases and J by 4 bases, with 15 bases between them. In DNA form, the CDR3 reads TGTGCCAGCAGCCAAGATCAAAGAGAAACACTCTATGGCTACACCTTC. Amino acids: CASSQDQRETLYGYTF.

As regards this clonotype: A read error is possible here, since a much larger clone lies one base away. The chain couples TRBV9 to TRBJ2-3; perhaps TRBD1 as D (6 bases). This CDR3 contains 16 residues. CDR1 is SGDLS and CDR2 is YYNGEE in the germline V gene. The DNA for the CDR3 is TGTGCCAGCTGCGTAAATTCCGCAGGGGCGACAGATACGCAGTATTTT. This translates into CASCVNSAGATDTQYF.